Detailed here is one TCR beta chain. The data derive from a study of technical replicates of blood from a handful of donors. In germline, CDR1 is SGHDN, CDR2 FVKESK. This CDR3 region has 13 residues. Trimming removed 4 bases from V and 7 bases from J; junction bases left unmatched: 7. Libraries were prepared by immunoSEQ multiplex PCR; TCRdb keeps only in-frame clonotypes and omits some of them. The sample holds approximately 75,000 clones, approximately 96% seen once. The rearrangement joins TRBV14 to TRBJ2-7; 7 bases agree with TRBD2. This TCR came from a human donor in good health. Specimen: T cells isolated from PBMCs. The CDR3, as DNA: TGTGCCAGCAGCCCCCTGGGGGGGGAAGAGCAGTACTTC. Translated: CASSPLGGEEQYF.